A single sample is the source of the 9 T cell receptor beta chains below, sequenced in a study of shared clonotypes between healthy human individuals (dated by TCRdb to 2020 to 2022). The library relied on the immunoSEQ multiplex PCR assay. TCRdb mirrors the immuneACCESS table, restricted to in-frame sequences. Some clones are absent from its copies; in checked studies, under half trace to an unresolved V gene, and the reason for the others is unknown. Counted in this sample were millions of clones; 90% to 95% of them appeared once. In total, the top ten clones hold over 0.12% of the sample. The sequenced material came from naive CD4+ T cells sorted from blood. Per the publication, the cell subset or site label means: CD45RA+ positively selected. The origin of the receptors is a man aged 18 to 30 in good health.

The chain links TRBV6-5 to TRBJ1-5; no definite D call. Trimming left V 4 bases short and J 6 bases short, with 16 bases between. Germline V gene data show CDR1 as MNHEY and CDR2 as SVGAGI. The CDR3 covers 15 residues. The CDR3 spells CASSSAGSTGQPQHF. CDR3 nucleotide sequence: TGTGCCAGCAGTTCGGCCGGGTCAACCGGTCAGCCCCAGCATTTT.

The chain links TRBV6-6 to TRBJ1-5, with 11 bases lining up with TRBD1. V lost 0 bases, J lost 7 bases, and 2 bases stayed unmatched. The CDR3 is 15 amino acids. CDR1 is MNHNY, CDR2 SVGAGI, per germline (reference sequence). In DNA, the CDR3 is TGTGCCAGCAGTTACTCGGGACAGGGGGACCAGCCCCAGCATTTT. Translated, it gives CASSYSGQGDQPQHF.

This chain links TRBV7-9 with TRBJ1-1; D may be TRBD1 (5 bases). Germline assignment: CDR1 SEHNR and CDR2 FQNEAQ (reference sequence). The CDR3 contains 15 residues. V dropped 5 bases and J dropped 1 base, with 14 bases sitting between them. The CDR3 loop is CASSQGYQKNTEAFF. The CDR3 region has the DNA TGTGCCAGCAGCCAGGGTTACCAGAAGAACACTGAAGCTTTCTTT.

The rearrangement uses TRBV30 and TRBJ1-5, with D maybe TRBD1 (5 bases). V lost 2 bases and J lost 0, with 14 bases in between. The germline gives CDR1 GTSNPN, CDR2 SVGIG (reference sequence). This CDR3 spans 16 amino acids. This CDR3 is CAWSPAGNYSNQPQHF. In DNA form, the CDR3 reads TGTGCCTGGAGTCCGGCAGGGAATTATAGCAATCAGCCCCAGCATTTT.

This clone was seen only once. Other DNA sequences in the same sample also yield this CDR3. This sequence joins TRBV15 and TRBJ1-1, with no clear D. Deletions cut 0 bases from V and 0 bases from J, with 5 bases between. Germline lookup yields CDR1 LNHNV and CDR2 YYDKDF (reference sequence). CDR3 length: 14 amino acids. Written as DNA, the CDR3 is TGTGCCACCAGCAGAGATCCTATGAACACTGAAGCTTTCTTT. Translated, it gives CATSRDPMNTEAFF.

V usage is TRBV29-1 and J usage is TRBJ1-3, with TRBD1 matching 7 bases. V lost 4 bases to trimming and J lost 4 bases; unmatched junction nucleotides: 7. Looked up from germline, CDR1 is SQVTM and CDR2 is ANQGSEA. The CDR3 is 14 residues long. The CDR3 nucleotides are TGCAGCGTTGCCGGGACAGAAATGGGAAACACCATATATTTT. Translation: CSVAGTEMGNTIYF.

The chain combines TRBV28 with TRBJ1-2; TRBD1 agrees at 11 bases. Germline loops: CDR1 MDHEN, CDR2 SYDVKM. V lost 6 bases, J lost 8 bases, and 8 bases stayed unmatched. The CDR3 consists of 14 residues. CDR3 residues: CASSAWTGGGGYTF. The CDR3 nucleotides read TGTGCCAGCAGCGCCTGGACAGGGGGCGGGGGCTACACCTTC.

The chain combines TRBV28 with TRBJ1-6; the match to TRBD1 covers 11 bases. Germline CDR1 is MDHEN and CDR2 is SYDVKM. V was clipped by 3 bases and J by 7 bases; unmatched bases: 17. The CDR3 is 20 residues long. The DNA for the CDR3 is TGTGCCAGCAGTTTCCGAGGACAGGGGGCCCGTCAAACGGCGAATTCACCCCTCCACTTT. Translating gives CASSFRGQGARQTANSPLHF.

V usage is TRBV4-1 and J usage is TRBJ2-5, with 10 bases identical to TRBD2. V lost 1 base, J lost 5 bases, and 7 bases stayed unmatched. The CDR3 consists of 16 residues. Germline CDR1 reads MGHRA; CDR2 reads YSYEKL. The CDR3 nucleotides are TGCGCCAGCAGCCAAGGGCAGCGGGGGGGCCCTGAGACCCAGTACTTC. Amino acid sequence: CASSQGQRGGPETQYF.